The 10 T cell receptor beta chains reported below all come from one sample, sequenced in a study of T-cell memory formation after mild COVID-19. Via MiXCR, TCRdb re-called the 5' RACE reads, giving one row per CDR3 protein. The sample contains almost 550,000 distinct CDR3 sequences, 20% of which appear only once. Sample: PBMCs or a T cell subset sorted from them (not recorded which). The origin of the receptors is an adult woman who had mild COVID-19 (a few samples of this study predate the infection). Cell type and time point are not known.

This clonotype appeared a few times. Germline is not matched at one junction end, which may reflect a read error. V and J are TRBV7-7 and TRBJ2-1; weak D call: TRBD1 (5 bases). This CDR3 is built from 13 residues. The germline V gene encodes CDR1 SSHAT and CDR2 FNYEAQ (reference sequence). The CDR3 coding sequence is TGTGCTAGCAGCTTCATGACAGCTTCTGAGCAGTTCTTC. Translating gives CASSFMTASEQFF.

The V and J genes are TRBV7-2 and TRBJ2-3; D may be TRBD2 (5 bases). Germline V gene sequence: CDR1 SGHTA, CDR2 FQGNSA. CDR3 length equals 12 residues. The V end lost 5 bases, the J end lost 13 bases, and 16 bases lay between the germline ends. CDR3 sequence reads: CASSPSREGEYF. The CDR3 DNA reads as TGTGCCAGCAGCCCGTCCCGGGAAGGCGAGTATTTT. The full variable domain, with the rest looked up from reference TRBV7-2 and TRBJ2-3, is GAGVSQSPSNKVTEKGKDVELRCDPISGHTALYWYRQSLGQGLEFLIYFQGNSAPDKSGLPSDRFSAERTGGSVSTLTIQRTQQEDSAVYLCASSPSREGEYFGPGTRLTVL.

V usage is TRBV19 and J usage is TRBJ1-1, with D perhaps matching TRBD1 (5 bases). V gave up 6 bases and J gave up 3 bases, with 11 bases separating them. This CDR3 region has 13 residues. Germline CDR1 is LNHDA and CDR2 is SQIVND (reference sequence). The CDR3: CASRREGDTEAFF. The DNA for the CDR3 is TGTGCCAGTAGGAGAGAAGGGGACACTGAAGCTTTCTTT.

This chain uses TRBV9 with TRBJ2-1, with 7 bases fitting TRBD2. V lost 0 bases and J lost 4; bases outside the gene matches: 4. The germline V gene has CDR1 SGDLS and CDR2 YYNGEE. This CDR3 is 15 amino acids long. The CDR3 DNA reads as TGTGCCAGCAGCGTAGATAGCGGGCAGTACAATGAGCAGTTCTTC. This sequence encodes CASSVDSGQYNEQFF.

This clonotype was detected only a few times. The V and J genes are TRBV27 and TRBJ2-7; D is perhaps TRBD1 or TRBD2 (6 bases each). Germline V gene sequence: CDR1 MNHEY, CDR2 SMNVEV (reference sequence). V was trimmed by 6 bases and J by 6 bases, leaving 12 bases between them. This CDR3 has 12 residues. The CDR3 region is CASSRGQREQYF. The CDR3 bases are TGTGCCAGCAGCCGGGGGCAGCGCGAGCAGTACTTC.

This clonotype came up a few times. The V and J genes are TRBV5-1 and TRBJ2-5; either TRBD1 or TRBD2 may fit D (5 bases each). From germline, CDR1 is SGHRS and CDR2 YFSETQ. Trimming pared 4 bases from V and 2 bases from J, leaving 15 bases between. This CDR3 spans 15 amino acids. The CDR3, as DNA: TGCGCCAGCAGCCTGGGACCGGGATTGCAAGAGACCCAGTACTTC. This encodes CASSLGPGLQETQYF.

This clonotype was observed at least ten times. V is TRBV12-3 or TRBV12-4 and J is TRBJ2-1, with TRBD2 matching 10 bases. CDR3 length equals 15 residues. The V gene end was trimmed by 7 bases and the J gene end by 8 bases; junction bases not matched to a gene: 11. DNA of the CDR3: TGTGCCAGCACTACCTCTAGCGGGAGTATCTATGAGCAGTTCTTC. It translates to CASTTSSGSIYEQFF.

The DNA of the CDR3 is TGTGCCAGCAGTGAAGCCGCAACGGGGACAGGAACTTTCTTT. Protein: CASSEAATGTGTFF. The chain recombines TRBV6-1 with TRBJ1-1; TRBD1 matches at 8 bases. The CDR3 contains 14 residues. Germline trimming cut 0 bases from V and 12 bases from J; bases unmatched to any gene: 9. CDR1 MNHNS and CDR2 SASEGT come from the germline V gene.

J is TRBJ1-1 and V is TRBV10-2; 8 nucleotides agree with TRBD1. This CDR3 spans 15 amino acids. Trimming removed 6 bases from V and 4 bases from J; junction bases left unmatched: 10. CDR1 WSHSY and CDR2 SAAADI come from the germline V gene. This CDR3 is CASSGDRGFTTEAFF. The CDR3 DNA follows: TGCGCCAGCAGCGGTGACAGGGGTTTTACCACTGAAGCTTTCTTT.

The sample holds a few counts of this clonotype. The rearrangement uses TRBV27 and TRBJ2-7, with D possibly matching TRBD2 (6 bases). The germline V and J ends were trimmed by 5 bases and 0 bases, with 11 bases remaining between them. This CDR3 region has 14 residues. Germline V gives CDR1 MNHEY, CDR2 SMNVEV (reference sequence). The CDR3 sequence: CASSARDLSYEQYF. The CDR3 DNA is TGTGCCAGCAGTGCGCGGGACCTCTCCTACGAGCAGTACTTC.